This TCR beta chain was documented in a study of cytomegalovirus exposure and HLA in healthy donors. The PCR employed 60 Vbeta primers together with 13 Jbeta primers. Generated by immunoSEQ multiplex PCR, the TCRdb table keeps only in-frame clones and is missing some. The sample yields about 130,000 clones, over 60% seen once. The J segment lost 0 bases and the V segment lost 5 bases, leaving 5 bases of the junction unmatched. CDR3 size: 16 residues. The germline V gene encodes CDR1 SEHNR and CDR2 FQNEAQ (reference sequence). What was sequenced was PBMCs. This chain links TRBV7-9 with TRBJ2-7; the match to TRBD2 covers 12 bases. This clonotype originated in a woman aged 40 to 50 in good health and CMV-seropositive. CDR3 amino acids: CASSRGLAGRSYEQYF. CDR3 sequence (DNA): TGTGCCAGCAGCCGCGGACTAGCGGGACGCTCCTACGAGCAGTACTTC.